This T cell receptor (delta chain) was identified in a study of Vδ1+ human thymocytes. Points from the study as a whole: Highly polyclonal TRG and TRD repertoires with Gaussian CDR3 length distributions appeared in thymus.

This clone was observed a handful of times. The antigen remains unidentified. The template was reverse-transcribed extracted RNA. Pooled V-gene forward primers with one constant-region reverse primer generated the CDR3 amplicons by multiplex PCR. TCRdb redid clone calling on the multiplex PCR reads using CATT. The table has roughly 76,000 delta-chain clones, around 35% seen once. Unmatched junction bases numbered 26, after V lost 3 bases and J lost 1 base. CDR3 length: 23 amino acids. Per germline, CDR1 TSWWSYY and CDR2 QGS. This clonotype was sampled from a boy under two years old who had congenital heart surgery. Sequencing was performed on Vdelta1+ gamma-delta thymocytes from the thymus. Subset defined: FACS-sorted CD3+ TCRalphabeta- TCRVdelta1+ TCRVdelta2- thymocytes. The V gene is TRDV1, the J gene TRDJ1; 10 nucleotides match TRDD3. The CDR3 reads CALGEPFPAAPTGGSLLTDKLIF. CDR3 DNA sequence: TGTGCTCTTGGGGAGCCCTTTCCTGCGGCGCCTACTGGGGGATCCCTCCTCACCGATAAACTCATCTTT.